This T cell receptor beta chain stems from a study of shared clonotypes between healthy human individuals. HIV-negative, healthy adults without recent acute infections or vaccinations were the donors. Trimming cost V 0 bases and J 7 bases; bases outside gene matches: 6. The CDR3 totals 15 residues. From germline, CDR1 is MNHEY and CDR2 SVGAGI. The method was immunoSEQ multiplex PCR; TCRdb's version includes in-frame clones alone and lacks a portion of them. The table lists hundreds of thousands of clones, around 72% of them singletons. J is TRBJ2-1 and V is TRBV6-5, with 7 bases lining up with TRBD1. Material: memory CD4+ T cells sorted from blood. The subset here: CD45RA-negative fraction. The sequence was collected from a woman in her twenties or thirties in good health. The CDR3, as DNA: TGTGCCAGCAGTTACTCCGTCCAGGGGGTAAATGAGCAGTTCTTC. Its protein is CASSYSVQGVNEQFF.